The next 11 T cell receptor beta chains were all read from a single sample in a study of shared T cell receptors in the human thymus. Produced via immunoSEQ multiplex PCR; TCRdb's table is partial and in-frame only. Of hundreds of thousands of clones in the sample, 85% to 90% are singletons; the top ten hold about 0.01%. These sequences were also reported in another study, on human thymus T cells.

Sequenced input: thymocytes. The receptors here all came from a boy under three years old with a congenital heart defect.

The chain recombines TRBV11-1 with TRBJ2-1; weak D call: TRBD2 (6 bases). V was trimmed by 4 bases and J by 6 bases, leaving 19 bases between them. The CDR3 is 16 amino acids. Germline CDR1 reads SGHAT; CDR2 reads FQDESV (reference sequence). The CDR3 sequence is CASSSPRDNDSNEQFF. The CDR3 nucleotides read TGTGCCAGCAGCTCGCCGCGGGATAACGACAGCAATGAGCAGTTCTTC. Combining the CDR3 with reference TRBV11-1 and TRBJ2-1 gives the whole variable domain EAEVAQSPRYKITEKSQAVAFWCDPISGHATLYWYRQILGQGPELLVQFQDESVVDDSQLPKDRFSAERLKGVDSTLKIQPAELGDSAMYLCASSSPRDNDSNEQFFGPGTRLTVL.

This CDR3 is CASSLLTSGSGGELFF. The DNA for the CDR3 is TGTGCCAGCAGCTTATTGACTAGCGGGAGTGGCGGGGAGCTGTTTTTT. The chain employs TRBV7-9 and TRBJ2-2, with 12 bases matching TRBD2. This CDR3 region has 16 residues. In germline, CDR1 is SEHNR, CDR2 FQNEAQ (reference sequence). V was clipped by 2 bases and J by 7 bases; unmatched bases: 5.

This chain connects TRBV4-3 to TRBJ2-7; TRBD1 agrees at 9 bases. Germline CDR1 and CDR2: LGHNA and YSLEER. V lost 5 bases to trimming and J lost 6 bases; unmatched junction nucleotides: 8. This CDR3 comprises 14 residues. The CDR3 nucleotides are TGCGCCAGCAGCACCCGGACAGGGGAGGCCGAGCAGTACTTC. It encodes CASSTRTGEAEQYF.

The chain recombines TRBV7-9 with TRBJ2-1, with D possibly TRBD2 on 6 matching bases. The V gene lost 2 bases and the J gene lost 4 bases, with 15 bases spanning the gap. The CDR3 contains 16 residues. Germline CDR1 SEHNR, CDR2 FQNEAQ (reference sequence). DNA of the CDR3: TGTGCCAGCAGCTTACGGGACTCCAGCGAATACAATGAGCAGTTCTTC. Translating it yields CASSLRDSSEYNEQFF.

The CDR3 DNA sequence: TGCAGCGTTGGCGCGTCCGGCAGGGGCTACACTGAAGCTTTCTTT. Protein sequence: CSVGASGRGYTEAFF. The rearrangement links TRBV29-1 to TRBJ1-1; maybe TRBD1 (6 bases). V was trimmed by 4 bases and J by 3 bases, leaving 18 bases between them. Germline V gene data show CDR1 as SQVTM and CDR2 as ANQGSEA. This CDR3 has 15 residues.

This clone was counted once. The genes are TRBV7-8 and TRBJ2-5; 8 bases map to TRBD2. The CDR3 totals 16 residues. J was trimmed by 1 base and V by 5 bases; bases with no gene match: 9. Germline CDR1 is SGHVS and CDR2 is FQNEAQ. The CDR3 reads CASSPSGGRSQETQYF. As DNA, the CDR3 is TGTGCCAGCAGCCCGTCGGGCGGGAGGTCCCAAGAGACCCAGTACTTC.

The CDR3 protein is CASSIGTGGTEAFF. CDR3 coding DNA: TGCGCCAGCAGCATCGGGACAGGGGGTACTGAAGCTTTCTTT. The rearrangement uses TRBV5-1 and TRBJ1-1, with 11 bases identical to TRBD1. CDR1 and CDR2 from the germline V gene are SGHRS and YFSETQ. The V gene end was trimmed by 4 bases and the J gene end by 5 bases; junction bases not matched to a gene: 4. The length of the CDR3 is 14 residues.

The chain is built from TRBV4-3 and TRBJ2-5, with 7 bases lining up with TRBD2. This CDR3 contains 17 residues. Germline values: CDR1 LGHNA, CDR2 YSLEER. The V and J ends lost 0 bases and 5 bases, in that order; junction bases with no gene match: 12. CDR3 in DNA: TGCGCCAGCAGCCAAGATTGGGAGGGAGGGCCTAGGGAGACCCAGTACTTC. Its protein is CASSQDWEGGPRETQYF.

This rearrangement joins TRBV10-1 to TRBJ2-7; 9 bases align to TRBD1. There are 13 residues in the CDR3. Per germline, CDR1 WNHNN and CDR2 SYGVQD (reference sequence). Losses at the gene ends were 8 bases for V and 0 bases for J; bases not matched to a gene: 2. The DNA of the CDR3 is TGCGCCAGCGGGGACAGGGACTCCTACGAGCAGTACTTC. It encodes CASGDRDSYEQYF.

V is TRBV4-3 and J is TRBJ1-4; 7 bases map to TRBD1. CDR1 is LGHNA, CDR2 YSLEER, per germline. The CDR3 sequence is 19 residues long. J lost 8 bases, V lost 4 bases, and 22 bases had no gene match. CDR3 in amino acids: CASSPQTVESGGIEEKLFF. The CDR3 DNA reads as TGCGCCAGCAGCCCACAGACAGTCGAGTCAGGGGGGATTGAGGAAAAACTGTTTTTT.

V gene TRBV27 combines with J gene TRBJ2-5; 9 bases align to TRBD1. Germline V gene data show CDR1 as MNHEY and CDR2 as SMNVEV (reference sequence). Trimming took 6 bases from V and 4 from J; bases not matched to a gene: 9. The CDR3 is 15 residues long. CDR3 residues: CASRMTGGLGETQYF. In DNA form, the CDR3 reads TGTGCCAGCAGGATGACAGGGGGTCTAGGAGAGACCCAGTACTTC.